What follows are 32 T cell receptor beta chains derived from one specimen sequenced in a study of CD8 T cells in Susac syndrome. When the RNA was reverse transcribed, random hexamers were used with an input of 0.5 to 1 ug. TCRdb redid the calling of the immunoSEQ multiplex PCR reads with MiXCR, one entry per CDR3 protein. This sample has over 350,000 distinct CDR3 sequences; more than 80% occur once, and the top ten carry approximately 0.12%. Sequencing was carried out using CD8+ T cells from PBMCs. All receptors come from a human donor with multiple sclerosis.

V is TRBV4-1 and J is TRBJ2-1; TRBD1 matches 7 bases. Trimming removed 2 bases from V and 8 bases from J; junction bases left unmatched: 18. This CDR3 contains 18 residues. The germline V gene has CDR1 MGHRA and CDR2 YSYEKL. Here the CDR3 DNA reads TGCGCCAGCAGCCAACACCCCCCGACAGGGTGGCTTTGGGATGAGCAGTTCTTC. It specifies CASSQHPPTGWLWDEQFF.

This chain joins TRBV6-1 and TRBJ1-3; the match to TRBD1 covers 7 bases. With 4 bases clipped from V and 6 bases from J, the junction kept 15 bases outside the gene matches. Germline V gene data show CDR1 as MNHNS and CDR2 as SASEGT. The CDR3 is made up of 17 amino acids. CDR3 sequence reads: CASSVWTTGVGENTIYF. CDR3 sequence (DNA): TGTGCCAGCAGTGTTTGGACCACAGGGGTAGGAGAAAACACCATATATTTT.

CDR3 DNA sequence: TGTGCCAGCAGCCCTTTAGGGGGGGACACTGAAGCTTTCTTT. Translation gives CASSPLGGDTEAFF. This chain connects TRBV13 to TRBJ1-1, with D tentatively TRBD1 (6 bases). CDR1 is PRHDT and CDR2 is FYEKMQ in the germline V gene (reference sequence). The CDR3 length is 14 residues. The V end lost 5 bases, the J end lost 3 bases, and 13 bases lay between the germline ends. Based on the CDR3 plus reference TRBV13 and TRBJ1-1, the full variable domain is AAGVIQSPRHLIKEKRETATLKCYPIPRHDTVYWYQQGPGQDPQFLISFYEKMQSDKGSIPDRFSAQQFSDYHSELNMSSLELGDSALYFCASSPLGGDTEAFFGQGTRLTVV.

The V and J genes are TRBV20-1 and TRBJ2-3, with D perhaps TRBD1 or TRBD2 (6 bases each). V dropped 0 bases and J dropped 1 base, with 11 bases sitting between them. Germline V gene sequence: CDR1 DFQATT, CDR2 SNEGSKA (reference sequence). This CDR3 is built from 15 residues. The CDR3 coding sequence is TGCAGTGCTAGAGAAATGGGGGGCGGCACAGATACGCAGTATTTT. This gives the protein CSAREMGGGTDTQYF.

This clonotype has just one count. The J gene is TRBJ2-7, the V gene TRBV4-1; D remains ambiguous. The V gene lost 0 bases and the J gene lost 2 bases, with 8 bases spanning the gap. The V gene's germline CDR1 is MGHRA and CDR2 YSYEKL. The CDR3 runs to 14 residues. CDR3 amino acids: CASSQDGATYEQYF. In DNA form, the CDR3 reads TGCGCCAGCAGCCAAGACGGAGCTACCTACGAGCAGTACTTC.

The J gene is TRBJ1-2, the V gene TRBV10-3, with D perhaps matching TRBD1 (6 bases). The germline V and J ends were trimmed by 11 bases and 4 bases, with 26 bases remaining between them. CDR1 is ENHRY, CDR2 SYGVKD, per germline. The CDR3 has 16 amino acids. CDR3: CASNGRRGQTPYGYTF. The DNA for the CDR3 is TGTGCCTCTAACGGGAGGCGGGGGCAGACGCCCTATGGCTACACCTTC.

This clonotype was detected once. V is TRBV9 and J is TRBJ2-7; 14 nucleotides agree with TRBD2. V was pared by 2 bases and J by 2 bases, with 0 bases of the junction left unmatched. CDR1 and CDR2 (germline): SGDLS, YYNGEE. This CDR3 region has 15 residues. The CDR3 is CASSVGLAGAYEQYF. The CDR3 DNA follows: TGTGCCAGCAGCGTGGGACTAGCGGGAGCCTACGAGCAGTACTTC. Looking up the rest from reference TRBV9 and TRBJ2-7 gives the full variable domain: DSGVTQTPKHLITATGQRVTLRCSPRSGDLSVYWYQQSLDQGLQFLIQYYNGEERAKGNILERFSAQQFPDLHSELNLSSLELGDSALYFCASSVGLAGAYEQYFGPGTRLTVT.

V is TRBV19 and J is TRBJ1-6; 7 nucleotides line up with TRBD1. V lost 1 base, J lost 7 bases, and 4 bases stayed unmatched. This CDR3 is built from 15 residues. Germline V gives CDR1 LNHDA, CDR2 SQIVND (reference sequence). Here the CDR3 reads CASSIGGTENSPLHF. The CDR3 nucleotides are TGTGCCAGTAGTATAGGAGGGACAGAGAATTCACCCCTCCACTTT.

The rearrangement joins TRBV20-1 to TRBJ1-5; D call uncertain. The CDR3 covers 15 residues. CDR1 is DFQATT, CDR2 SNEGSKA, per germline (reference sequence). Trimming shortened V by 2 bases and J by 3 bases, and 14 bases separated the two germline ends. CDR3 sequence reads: CSARPSSPDNQPQHF. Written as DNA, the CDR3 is TGCAGTGCTAGACCGTCAAGTCCCGACAATCAGCCCCAGCATTTT.

CDR3 residues: CAISEPTQGPEAFF. Written as DNA, the CDR3 is TGTGCCATCAGTGAGCCCACACAGGGACCTGAAGCTTTCTTT. The chain is built from TRBV10-3 and TRBJ1-1, with D maybe TRBD1 (6 bases). The CDR3 has 14 residues. CDR1 and CDR2 from the germline V gene are ENHRY and SYGVKD. Trimming took 2 bases from V and 6 from J, leaving 13 bases between them.

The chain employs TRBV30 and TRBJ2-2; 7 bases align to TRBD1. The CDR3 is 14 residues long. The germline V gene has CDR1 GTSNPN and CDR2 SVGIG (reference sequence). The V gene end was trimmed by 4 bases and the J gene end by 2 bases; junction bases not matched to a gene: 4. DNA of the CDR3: TGTGCCTGGAAGGGACAGTTTAACACCGGGGAGCTGTTTTTT. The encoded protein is CAWKGQFNTGELFF.

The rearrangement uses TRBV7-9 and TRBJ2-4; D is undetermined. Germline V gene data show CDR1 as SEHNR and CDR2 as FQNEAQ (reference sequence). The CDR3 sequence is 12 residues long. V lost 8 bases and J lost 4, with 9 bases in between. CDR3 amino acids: CASLDGKNIQYF. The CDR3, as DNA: TGTGCCAGCCTGGACGGGAAAAACATTCAGTACTTC.

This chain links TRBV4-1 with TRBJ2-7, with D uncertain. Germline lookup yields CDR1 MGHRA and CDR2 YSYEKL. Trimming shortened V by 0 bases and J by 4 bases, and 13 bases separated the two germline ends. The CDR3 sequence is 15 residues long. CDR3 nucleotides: TGCGCCAGCAGCCAAGACCCCTACGACCGGTACGAGCAGTACTTC. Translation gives CASSQDPYDRYEQYF.

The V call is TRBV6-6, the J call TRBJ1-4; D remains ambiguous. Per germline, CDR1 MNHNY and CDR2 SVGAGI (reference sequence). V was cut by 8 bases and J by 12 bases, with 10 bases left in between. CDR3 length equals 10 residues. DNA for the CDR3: TGTGCCAGCGGTTTTACGGAACTGTTTTTT. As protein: CASGFTELFF.

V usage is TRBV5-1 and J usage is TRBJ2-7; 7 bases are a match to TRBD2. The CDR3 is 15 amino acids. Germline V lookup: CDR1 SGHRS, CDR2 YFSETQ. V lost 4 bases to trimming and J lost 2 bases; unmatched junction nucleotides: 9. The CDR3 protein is CASSPNWGRAYEQYF. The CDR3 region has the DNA TGCGCCAGCAGCCCCAATTGGGGGAGGGCCTACGAGCAGTACTTC.

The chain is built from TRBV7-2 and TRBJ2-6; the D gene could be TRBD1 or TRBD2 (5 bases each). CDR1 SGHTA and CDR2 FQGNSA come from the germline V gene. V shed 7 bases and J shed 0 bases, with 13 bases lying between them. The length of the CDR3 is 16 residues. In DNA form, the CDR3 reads TGTGCCAGCAACCGGGACGGAGGCTCTGGGGCCAACGTCCTGACTTTC. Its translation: CASNRDGGSGANVLTF.

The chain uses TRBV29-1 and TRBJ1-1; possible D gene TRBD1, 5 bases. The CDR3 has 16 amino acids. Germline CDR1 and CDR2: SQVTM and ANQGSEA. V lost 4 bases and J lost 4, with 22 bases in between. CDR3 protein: CSVAGLPTRGGTEAFF. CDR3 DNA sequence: TGCAGCGTTGCAGGGCTACCCACCCGCGGCGGCACTGAAGCTTTCTTT.

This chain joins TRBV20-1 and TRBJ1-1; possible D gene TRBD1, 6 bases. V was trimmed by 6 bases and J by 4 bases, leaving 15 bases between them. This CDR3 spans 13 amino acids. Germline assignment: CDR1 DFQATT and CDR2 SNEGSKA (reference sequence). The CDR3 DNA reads TGCAGTGCCCTGGAAGGGGGTTTCACTGAAGCTTTCTTT. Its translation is CSALEGGFTEAFF.

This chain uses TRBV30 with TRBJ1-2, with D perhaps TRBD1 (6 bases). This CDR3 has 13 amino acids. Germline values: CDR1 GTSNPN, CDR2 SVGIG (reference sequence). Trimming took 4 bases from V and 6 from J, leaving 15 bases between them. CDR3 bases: TGTGCCTGGATATCGGGGGCGCTGAATGGCTACACCTTC. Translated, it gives CAWISGALNGYTF.

This CDR3 is CASSLQGELEQYF. DNA for the CDR3: TGTGCCAGCAGTCTGCAGGGTGAATTAGAGCAGTACTTC. The V and J genes are TRBV5-4 and TRBJ2-7; a possible D gene is TRBD1 (5 bases). This CDR3 is 13 amino acids long. V shed 5 bases and J shed 7 bases, with 16 bases lying between them. Germline lookup yields CDR1 SGHNT and CDR2 YYREEE (reference sequence). Together with reference TRBV5-4 and TRBJ2-7, the CDR3 gives the full variable domain: ETGVTQSPTHLIKTRGQQVTLRCSSQSGHNTVSWYQQALGQGPQFIFQYYREEENGRGNFPPRFSGLQFPNYSSELNVNALELDDSALYLCASSLQGELEQYFGPGTRLTVT.

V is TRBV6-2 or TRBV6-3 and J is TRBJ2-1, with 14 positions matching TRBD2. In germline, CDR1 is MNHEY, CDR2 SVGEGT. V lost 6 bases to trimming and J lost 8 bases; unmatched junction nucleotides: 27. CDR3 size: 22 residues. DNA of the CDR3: TGTGCCAGCAGCTATTATCGGGCTGGACTAGCGGGAGGATTTAGGGGGCGGCATGAGCAGTTCTTC. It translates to CASSYYRAGLAGGFRGRHEQFF.

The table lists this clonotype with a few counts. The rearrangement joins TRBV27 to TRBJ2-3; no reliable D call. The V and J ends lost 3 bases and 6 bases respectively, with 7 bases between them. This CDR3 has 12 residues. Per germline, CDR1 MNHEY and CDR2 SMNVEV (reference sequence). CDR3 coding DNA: TGTGCCAGCAGTTTTGGGAAGGATACGCAGTATTTT. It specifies CASSFGKDTQYF.

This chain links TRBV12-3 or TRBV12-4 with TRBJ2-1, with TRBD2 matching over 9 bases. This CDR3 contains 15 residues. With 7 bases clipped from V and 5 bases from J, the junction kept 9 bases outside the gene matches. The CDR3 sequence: CASIPPASGNNEQFF. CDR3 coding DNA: TGTGCCAGCATTCCCCCAGCTAGCGGGAACAATGAGCAGTTCTTC.

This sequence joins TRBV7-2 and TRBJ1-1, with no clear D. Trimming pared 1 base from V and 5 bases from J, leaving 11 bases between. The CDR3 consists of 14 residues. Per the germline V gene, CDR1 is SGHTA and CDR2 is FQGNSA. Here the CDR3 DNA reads TGTGCCAGCAGCTTAGATGCCCCGGGAACTGAAGCTTTCTTT. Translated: CASSLDAPGTEAFF.

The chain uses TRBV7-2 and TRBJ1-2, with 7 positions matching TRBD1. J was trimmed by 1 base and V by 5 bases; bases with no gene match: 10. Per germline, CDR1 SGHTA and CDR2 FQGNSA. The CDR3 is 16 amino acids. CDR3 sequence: CASSERQGPINYGYTF. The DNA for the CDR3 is TGTGCCAGCAGCGAAAGACAGGGCCCCATTAACTATGGCTACACCTTC. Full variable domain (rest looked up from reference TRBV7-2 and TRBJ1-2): GAGVSQSPSNKVTEKGKDVELRCDPISGHTALYWYRQSLGQGLEFLIYFQGNSAPDKSGLPSDRFSAERTGGSVSTLTIQRTQQEDSAVYLCASSERQGPINYGYTFGSGTRLTVV.

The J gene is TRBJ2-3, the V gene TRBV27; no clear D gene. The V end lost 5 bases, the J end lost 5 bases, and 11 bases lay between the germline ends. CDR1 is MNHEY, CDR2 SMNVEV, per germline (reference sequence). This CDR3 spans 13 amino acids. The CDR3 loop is CASSTLGLDTQYF. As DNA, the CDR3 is TGTGCCAGCAGTACCCTCGGATTAGATACGCAGTATTTT.

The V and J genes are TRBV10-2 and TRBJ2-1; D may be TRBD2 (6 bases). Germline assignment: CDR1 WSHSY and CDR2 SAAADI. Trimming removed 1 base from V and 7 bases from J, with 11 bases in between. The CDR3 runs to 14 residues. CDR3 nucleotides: TGCGCCAGCAGTGAGTTCTTTGGGGGGAATGAGCAGTTCTTC. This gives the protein CASSEFFGGNEQFF.

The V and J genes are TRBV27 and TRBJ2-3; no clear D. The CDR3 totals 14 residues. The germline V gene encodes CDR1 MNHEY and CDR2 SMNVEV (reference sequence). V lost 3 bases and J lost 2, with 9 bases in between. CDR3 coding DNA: TGTGCCAGCAGTTTGGGTCCTGACACAGATACGCAGTATTTT. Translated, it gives CASSLGPDTDTQYF.

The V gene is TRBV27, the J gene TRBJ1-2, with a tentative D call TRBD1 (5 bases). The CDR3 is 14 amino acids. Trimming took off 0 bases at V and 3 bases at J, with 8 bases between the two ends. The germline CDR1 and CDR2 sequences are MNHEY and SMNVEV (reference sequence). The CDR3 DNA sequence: TGTGCCAGCAGTTTATCAGGGACCCACTATGGCTACACCTTC. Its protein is CASSLSGTHYGYTF.

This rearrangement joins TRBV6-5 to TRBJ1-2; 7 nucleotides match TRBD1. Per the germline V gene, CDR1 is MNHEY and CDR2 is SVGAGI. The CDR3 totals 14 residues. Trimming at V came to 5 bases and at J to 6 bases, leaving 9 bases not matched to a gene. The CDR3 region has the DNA TGTGCCAGCAGTCGTCTCGAAACAGGGGATGGCTACACCTTC. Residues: CASSRLETGDGYTF.

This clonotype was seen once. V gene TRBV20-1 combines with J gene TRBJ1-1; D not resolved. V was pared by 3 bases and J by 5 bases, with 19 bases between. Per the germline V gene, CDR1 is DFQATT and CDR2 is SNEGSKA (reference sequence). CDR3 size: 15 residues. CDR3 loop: CSASPGMYELTEAFF. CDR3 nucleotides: TGCAGTGCTAGCCCCGGAATGTATGAGTTGACTGAAGCTTTCTTT.

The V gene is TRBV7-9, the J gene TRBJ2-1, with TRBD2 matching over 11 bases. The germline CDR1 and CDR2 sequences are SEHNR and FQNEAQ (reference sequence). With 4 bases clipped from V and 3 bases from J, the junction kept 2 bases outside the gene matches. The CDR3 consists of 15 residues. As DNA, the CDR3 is TGTGCCAGCAGCTCTAGCGGGGGGTACTACAATGAGCAGTTCTTC. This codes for CASSSSGGYYNEQFF.